This T cell receptor (beta chain) was sequenced for a study of tumor-infiltrating lymphocytes in localized non-small cell lung cancer. The germline V and J ends were trimmed by 0 bases and 5 bases, with 18 bases remaining between them. From germline, CDR1 is SGHRS and CDR2 YFSETQ. The CDR3 extends over 17 amino acids. Of note for this clone: Its antigen is as yet unknown.

Here immunoSEQ multiplex PCR was the method, and the copy in TCRdb shows in-frame clones only, minus some. The table lists 9,500 to 15,000 clones, less than 90% of them singletons, with 10% to 15% in the top ten. Regarding the study as a whole: No T-cell fraction difference was seen between IM1 and IM2 tumors. Different pieces of the same tissue were used for each assay. Compared with uninvolved lung, tumors showed higher T cell infiltration by TCRbeta sequencing. Not all patients were TCR sequenced, owing to tissue quantity.

The gene calls are TRBV5-1 and TRBJ2-1; possibly TRBD2 for D (6 bases). The sequenced sample consisted of lung tumor tissue. The TCR comes from a human donor with non-small cell lung cancer. CDR3 loop: CASSLVKLAGINNEQFF. The DNA for the CDR3 is TGCGCCAGCAGCTTGGTTAAACTAGCTGGGATTAACAATGAGCAGTTCTTC.